Included here is one T cell receptor beta chain sequence, with context. Trimming cost V 0 bases and J 5 bases, with 5 bases left between them. CDR3 length: 13 amino acids. Germline V gene sequence: CDR1 MNHEY, CDR2 SVGAGI. This entry belongs to a study of blood T cell repertoires in COVID-19. Repertoires were generated with immunoSEQ multiplex PCR, while TCRdb's copy carries only in-frame clones and drops some. The sample includes under 55,000 clones, over 70% seen only once; the top ten take roughly 20%. The TCR originated in a man between 65 and 79 years old with acute or convalescent COVID-19. The sample taken for sequencing was peripheral blood. The chain combines TRBV6-5 with TRBJ1-5; no firm D call. Here the CDR3 DNA reads TGTGCCAGCAGTTACTCGAGCGATCAGCCCCAGCATTTT. This translates into CASSYSSDQPQHF.